The 17 T cell receptor beta chains listed next were all sequenced from one sample in a study of T cell clones after liver transplantation. Clones were read by immunoSEQ multiplex PCR, and TCRdb kept only the in-frame ones, dropping some. The table records roughly 56,000 clones, over 65% of them present only once. The material was CD4+ T cells from blood, obtained around 52 months after liver transplant. The receptor set was obtained from a human patient who received a liver transplant. Certain T cells may be donor cells from the graft.

V is TRBV7-9 and J is TRBJ2-7, with TRBD1 as a possible D gene (5 bases). With 1 base removed from V and 5 bases from J, the gap between germline ends came to 12 bases. This CDR3 is built from 14 residues. Germline-derived CDR1 and CDR2 are SEHNR and FQNEAQ (reference sequence). The CDR3, as DNA: TGTGCCAGCAGCTTAGTCATCAGGGCCCACGAGCAGTACTTC. This codes for CASSLVIRAHEQYF. The whole variable domain, filled in from reference TRBV7-9 and TRBJ2-7, reads DTGVSQNPRHKITKRGQNVTFRCDPISEHNRLYWYRQTLGQGPEFLTYFQNEAQLEKSRLLSDRFSAERPKGSFSTLEIQRTEQGDSAMYLCASSLVIRAHEQYFGPGTRLTVT.

CDR3 loop: CASSLNLGGTEAFF. CDR3 nucleotides: TGTGCCAGCAGCTTAAATCTAGGAGGGACTGAAGCTTTCTTT. This chain joins TRBV7-2 and TRBJ1-1; D gene uncertain. From germline, CDR1 is SGHTA and CDR2 FQGNSA. This CDR3 is built from 14 residues. V lost 2 bases to trimming and J lost 5 bases, with 12 bases between them. Looking up the rest from reference TRBV7-2 and TRBJ1-1 gives the full variable domain: GAGVSQSPSNKVTEKGKDVELRCDPISGHTALYWYRQSLGQGLEFLIYFQGNSAPDKSGLPSDRFSAERTGGSVSTLTIQRTQQEDSAVYLCASSLNLGGTEAFFGQGTRLTVV.

CDR3 coding DNA: TGTGCCAGCTCGTCAAGTGCCGGGACCGATTGGGCTAACTATGGCTACACCTTC. It encodes CASSSSAGTDWANYGYTF. The chain uses TRBV18 and TRBJ1-2, with TRBD1 as a possible D gene (5 bases). The length of the CDR3 is 18 residues. Germline V gene data show CDR1 as KGHSH and CDR2 as LQKENI. V lost 6 bases to trimming and J lost 0 bases, with 23 bases between them.

J is TRBJ1-6 and V is TRBV6-1; D gene uncertain. The CDR3 loop spans 13 amino acids. Germline V gene sequence: CDR1 MNHNS, CDR2 SASEGT. Trimming stripped 3 bases from V and 13 bases from J, with 13 bases between. The CDR3 bases are TGTGCCAGCAGTGACTATGATGCGTCCCCCCTCCACTTT. Its translation: CASSDYDASPLHF.

This clone has just one count. The rearrangement uses TRBV28 and TRBJ1-1; D is undetermined. This CDR3 comprises 15 residues. Trimming left V 6 bases short and J 4 bases short, with 18 bases between. Germline assignment: CDR1 MDHEN and CDR2 SYDVKM. Written as DNA, the CDR3 is TGTGCCAGCAGCCGATATCGAGGTACTGCCACTGAAGCTTTCTTT. Translating gives CASSRYRGTATEAFF.

The rearrangement joins TRBV4-1 to TRBJ1-2; no clear D. The CDR3 has 16 residues. Deletions cut 0 bases from V and 3 bases from J, with 14 bases between. Germline V gives CDR1 MGHRA, CDR2 YSYEKL. In DNA form, the CDR3 reads TGCGCCAGCAGCCAAGAGTTCGAGTTCCGGGACTATGGCTACACCTTC. Protein product: CASSQEFEFRDYGYTF.

The V gene is TRBV10-3, the J gene TRBJ1-4; TRBD1 aligns across 9 bases. The CDR3 is 13 amino acids. Germline V gene sequence: CDR1 ENHRY, CDR2 SYGVKD. The V gene end was trimmed by 3 bases and the J gene end by 13 bases; junction bases not matched to a gene: 6. The CDR3 loop is CAISEEQGALLFF. The CDR3 nucleotides read TGTGCCATCAGTGAAGAACAGGGGGCTTTACTGTTTTTT.

This clone was counted only a few times. The V gene is TRBV9, the J gene TRBJ2-7; 9 bases are a match to TRBD1. Unmatched junction bases numbered 6, after V lost 3 bases and J lost 2 bases. The CDR3 extends over 15 amino acids. Germline V gene data show CDR1 as SGDLS and CDR2 as YYNGEE. The CDR3 region has the DNA TGTGCCAGCAGCGCTTTGGGACAGGGAGCCTACGAGCAGTACTTC. Translated: CASSALGQGAYEQYF.

The V call is TRBV5-5, the J call TRBJ2-7; 7 positions match TRBD1. CDR3 size: 13 residues. Germline V lookup: CDR1 SGHKS, CDR2 YYEKEE (reference sequence). With V trimmed by 4 bases and J by 6 bases, 7 bases remained unmatched. The CDR3 DNA is TGTGCCAGCAGCGCCCGAGGGGACAGCGAGCAGTACTTC. Amino acid sequence: CASSARGDSEQYF.

This rearrangement joins TRBV19 to TRBJ2-3, with 8 bases fitting TRBD1. The germline CDR1 and CDR2 sequences are LNHDA and SQIVND (reference sequence). This CDR3 is built from 16 residues. V lost 5 bases and J lost 1; bases outside the gene matches: 8. CDR3 residues: CASSGQGIVGTDTQYF. The CDR3 DNA sequence: TGTGCCAGTAGTGGACAGGGAATTGTTGGCACAGATACGCAGTATTTT.

The gene calls are TRBV19 and TRBJ2-3; the match to TRBD1 covers 12 bases. The V segment lost 4 bases and the J segment 5 bases; nucleotides outside the gene matches: 7. CDR3 length equals 16 residues. CDR1 and CDR2 (germline): LNHDA, SQIVND (reference sequence). The CDR3 reads CASSKGQGADGDTQYF. In DNA, the CDR3 is TGTGCCAGTAGTAAGGGACAGGGGGCCGACGGAGATACGCAGTATTTT. Looking up the rest from reference TRBV19 and TRBJ2-3 gives the full variable domain: DGGITQSPKYLFRKEGQNVTLSCEQNLNHDAMYWYRQDPGQGLRLIYYSQIVNDFQKGDIAEGYSVSREKKESFPLTVTSAQKNPTAFYLCASSKGQGADGDTQYFGPGTRLTVL.

The rearrangement uses TRBV10-2 and TRBJ2-1; tentative D call: TRBD1 (5 bases). Per germline, CDR1 WSHSY and CDR2 SAAADI. There are 13 residues in the CDR3. V shed 8 bases and J shed 10 bases, with 18 bases lying between them. The CDR3 spells CASQPGQGQEQFF. The CDR3 DNA sequence: TGCGCCAGCCAACCCGGTCAGGGTCAGGAGCAGTTCTTC.

The sample holds one count of this clone. CDR3 region: CASSLGALGNIQYF. Written as DNA, the CDR3 is TGTGCCAGCAGCTTAGGTGCCTTAGGCAACATTCAGTACTTC. The genes are TRBV7-2 and TRBJ2-4; D gene ambiguous. V shed 1 base and J shed 7 bases, with 11 bases lying between them. From germline, CDR1 is SGHTA and CDR2 FQGNSA. This CDR3 region has 14 residues.

The chain is built from TRBV2 and TRBJ2-3, with 13 nucleotides matching TRBD2. The CDR3 contains 17 residues. The germline CDR1 and CDR2 sequences are SNHLY and FYNNEI. Trimming at V came to 6 bases and at J to 2 bases, leaving 8 bases not matched to a gene. The CDR3 DNA sequence: TGTGCCAGCAGATCCGGACTAGCGGGGGAGGCCACAGATACGCAGTATTTT. Translated, it gives CASRSGLAGEATDTQYF.

This chain links TRBV29-1 with TRBJ1-3; D is unclear. The V end was cut by 6 bases, the J end by 0 bases, with 12 bases between. The germline gives CDR1 SQVTM, CDR2 ANQGSEA. The CDR3 covers 14 residues. The DNA for the CDR3 is TGCAGCGTGGAGGACGTCGCCTCTGGAAACACCATATATTTT. Its translation: CSVEDVASGNTIYF.

A few counts support this clone. The chain links TRBV28 to TRBJ1-2; D perhaps matches TRBD1 (5 bases). From germline, CDR1 is MDHEN and CDR2 SYDVKM. V lost 3 bases to trimming and J lost 3 bases, with 14 bases between them. The CDR3 contains 15 residues. CDR3 region: CASSLATRQYYGYTF. CDR3 sequence (DNA): TGTGCCAGCAGTTTGGCAACCCGACAGTACTATGGCTACACCTTC.

The chain links TRBV5-1 to TRBJ1-2, with D hard to call. V was pared by 0 bases and J by 8 bases, with 17 bases between. From germline, CDR1 is SGHRS and CDR2 YFSETQ. The length of the CDR3 is 15 residues. The CDR3 region has the DNA TGCGCCAGCAGCTTGGAGTTTTCGGGGATAGACGGCTACACCTTC. It codes for CASSLEFSGIDGYTF.